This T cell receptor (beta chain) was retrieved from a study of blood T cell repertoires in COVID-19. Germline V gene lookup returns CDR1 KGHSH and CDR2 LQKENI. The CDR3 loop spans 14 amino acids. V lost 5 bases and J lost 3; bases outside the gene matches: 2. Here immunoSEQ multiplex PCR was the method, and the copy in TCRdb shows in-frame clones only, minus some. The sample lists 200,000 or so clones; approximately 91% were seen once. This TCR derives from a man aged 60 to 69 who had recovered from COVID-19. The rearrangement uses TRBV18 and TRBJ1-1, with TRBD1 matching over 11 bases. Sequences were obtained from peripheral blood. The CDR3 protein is CASSRGQGDTEAFF. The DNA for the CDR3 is TGTGCCAGCTCAAGGGGACAGGGGGACACTGAAGCTTTCTTT.